This section outlines one TCR beta chain sequence together with its context. The antigen remains undetermined. The data originate from a study of T cell clonotyping in hematopoietic cell transplantation. Study-wide background: Recipient samples before transplant were obtained post-cytoreduction. Study-wide points: After transplant, recipient diversity fell while pathologically expanded clonotypes grew through day 180. Few recipient clonotypes overlapped donors; over 95% were de novo at given depth.

The protocol was immunoSEQ multiplex PCR, while the TCRdb copy is restricted to in-frame clones and leaves out a portion. The table lists 7,000 or so clones, roughly 88% of them singletons. This CDR3 spans 14 amino acids. Deletions cut 5 bases from V and 6 bases from J, with 17 bases between. Germline V gene sequence: CDR1 LNHDA, CDR2 SQIVND (reference sequence). Time point here: recipient sample about 28 days before transplant, after cytoreduction. V and J are TRBV19 and TRBJ2-7; TRBD1 might be the D (8 bases). The TCR was taken from a man under 40 with acute myeloid leukemia. Some clones in this sample may be carry-over from other donors' samples. Sequences were derived from peripheral blood mononuclear cells, sampled before stem cell transplant. The CDR3 protein is CASSPRQGRGEQYF. Here the CDR3 DNA reads TGTGCCAGTAGTCCAAGACAGGGGAGGGGCGAGCAGTACTTC.